This TCR beta chain was sequenced for a study of blood T cell repertoires in COVID-19. Study-wide context: Samples representing acute and convalescent COVID-19 were sourced from the United States, Italy and Spain.

Some clones are missing from TCRdb's copy, which holds only in-frame ones; the method was immunoSEQ multiplex PCR. The table has 100,000 to 120,000 clones, approximately 88% seen once. The sample was peripheral blood. This clonotype was sampled from a human donor in a cohort sampled during active COVID-19.

The DNA of the CDR3 is TGTGCCAGTAGTATGTACCAGGGTGGCAATCAGCCCCAGCATTTT. This codes for CASSMYQGGNQPQHF. The gene calls are TRBV19 and TRBJ1-5; maybe TRBD1 (5 bases). Germline V CDR1 and CDR2: LNHDA, SQIVND (reference sequence). V was shortened by 3 bases and J by 2 bases, with 11 bases between the two germline ends. The CDR3 consists of 15 residues. Based on the CDR3 plus reference TRBV19 and TRBJ1-5, the full variable domain is DGGITQSPKYLFRKEGQNVTLSCEQNLNHDAMYWYRQDPGQGLRLIYYSQIVNDFQKGDIAEGYSVSREKKESFPLTVTSAQKNPTAFYLCASSMYQGGNQPQHFGDGTRLSIL.